This T cell receptor (beta chain) was sequenced during a study of cytomegalovirus exposure and HLA in healthy donors (dated by TCRdb to about 2017). As for the study more broadly: According to an earlier analysis of 587 of the donors, some 170 million T cells yielded some 120 million unique TCR beta sequences and around 280 Gb of sequence data. High-throughput TCR immunosequencing, statistical association of individual TCRs with disease status, and machine learning were combined to predict cytomegalovirus infection status. The aim of the study was to test whether cataloging public T cell receptors could identify signatures of past pathogen exposure. Donor age, sex, ethnicity and CMV serostatus were collected together with the repertoire data. The study profiled the T cell repertoires of 500 to 800 subjects by immunosequencing and related them to cytomegalovirus serostatus. Roughly 5 DR-DQ haplotypes were handled as single units for association and clustering, since linkage in the cohort was strong. The number of donors typed differed by locus, with about 629-630 for A, B, C, DRB1 and DQB1, 522 for DQA1, 600 to 610 for DPA1, and approximately 470 for DPB1. Every repertoire in the discovery cohort had been generated on one and the same sequencing platform. An early release covering roughly 580 HLA-typed donors comprised 250 to 350 gigabases of sequencing data and tens of millions of unique TCR sequences. A later genetic analysis used genome-wide SNP genotypes for about three fifths of the 666 donors, treating that subset as a discovery cohort. Of the roughly 400 genotyped donors, 75% to 85% were placed in the genetic ancestry cluster associated with self-reported Caucasian donors. An earlier analysis of approximately 630 of the donors applied high-throughput TCR beta sequencing to assess whether each TCR beta V gene segment acted as functional or pseudogenic. Along with the 666-subject first cohort, a separate validation cohort of over a hundred different subjects was used. To study patterns of TCR occurrence, a later analysis re-analyzed previously published TCR beta repertoires from several hundred donors and added high-resolution HLA genotyping. Rather than drawing on any new phenotypic data, the later analysis identified candidate immune exposures from TCR beta sequences and the way those sequences occurred across donors. On average, around 200,000 unique TCR beta nucleotide sequences were sequenced per donor among 398 genotyped donors of the cohort, with 15% to 20% of those sequences being non-productive. HLA typing covered class I and class II loci at four-digit resolution. Paper-wide results and their limitations: In a later analysis, several top co-occurrence clusters were reported to appear linked to parvovirus B19, influenza, CMV and Epstein-Barr virus. Most TCR sequences were observed very rarely across donors, whereas some public TCRs were present in many individuals. In a later genetic analysis, fewer N-insertions in productive TCRs were reported among donors in an Asian-associated ancestry cluster than the roughly 700-donor mean. This cohort had only TCR beta chains sequenced, and the lack of alpha or paired-chain data limited which features could be detected. V-gene and J-gene trimming of TCR beta chains was associated with a missense DCLRE1C variant in a later genetic analysis, and the association was replicated in an independent cohort. Some IMGT-functional V segments, including TRBV6-2 and TRBV6-3, could not be told apart with the 87-base-pair reads, so those segments were excluded. In a later analysis, 16,951 TCR beta sequences were associated with specific HLA alleles at a false discovery rate of 0.05. In an earlier analysis of 587 of the donors, most TCR beta V segments appeared in productive rearrangements about 87% or about 30% of the time, broadly matching IMGT annotations. In both the original and validation cohorts, the classifier was reported to diagnose cytomegalovirus status with high specificity and sensitivity. When HLA alleles, especially DR and DQ, strongly co-occurred, TCR associations were difficult to assign to individual alleles. A further reported finding was that TCR beta sequences accurately predicted the HLA-A and HLA-B alleles for most subjects in the first cohort. The only immune exposure information available for the cohort was CMV serostatus. A cluster of highly shared sequence variants was judged likely to be a technical artifact of the sequencing pipeline. A later analysis found that HLA-associated TCR beta chains were more clonally expanded and had lower generation probabilities than equally common non-associated chains. Because counts were too low, more than 15 rarely observed V segments, including chromosome 9 orphons, were left out of the earlier analysis of approximately 500 of the donors. It was suggested by the authors that the approach could potentially be generalized to other disease states and immunological phenotypes. A total of fewer than 200 TCR beta chains were listed by the study as associated with cytomegalovirus. A few of the identified cytomegalovirus-associated TCR beta chains were confirmed in vitro to be specific for cytomegalovirus antigens. Presence/absence analyses assumed roughly uniform sequencing depth across donors, an assumption that may not hold. HLA typing was unavailable for some donors at each locus, so association tests used only the typed subset. Correlated functional status among segregating V segments might be attributable to linkage disequilibrium, but an unknown experimental factor could not be ruled out. According to a later analysis, TCR association rates differed among HLA loci, with DRB1 alleles showing the most associated TCRs and HLA-C alleles showing the fewest. A later analysis found that most CMV-associated TCR beta chains appeared HLA-restricted, with HLA associations seemingly driven largely by CMV exposure.

The cohort comprised 670 or so healthy bone marrow donors. At the time of sampling, every cohort member was nominally healthy, though immune exposures that went unrecorded were likely present. The donor tested CMV seronegative, placing the donor among the roughly 350 seronegative members of the cohort. Every donor gave a peripheral blood sample, and the peripheral blood mononuclear cells from that sample were used for TCR beta sequencing. Genomic DNA extraction from the blood cell samples was performed with the Qiagen DNeasy Blood Extraction Kit. Counted from cysteine to phenylalanine, this CDR3 has 15 amino acids. Solely the CDR3 DNA is kept, with 45 bases framed from the first base. Per the germline V gene (reference sequence), SGHNT is the CDR1 and YYREEE is the CDR2. Remarks on this clone: There is no known antigen for this receptor. A junction boundary mismatches the germline segment, possibly from a read error. Other nucleotide sequences in the sample specify the same CDR3.

Receptor libraries were prepared by the immunoSEQ multiplex PCR assay. For the multiplex PCR, a mixture combining 60 forward primers for TCR Vbeta segments and 13 reverse primers for TCR Jbeta segments was used. The CDR3 region of rearranged TCR beta genes was amplified from genomic DNA by a multiplex PCR assay. The Illumina HiSeq System was used to sequence the amplified TCR beta libraries as 87-base-pair reads. The authors' analysis ran thus. A later analysis tallied around 87 million unique TCR beta chains across the 600 to 700 repertoires, and approximately 11 million of those chains were shared by two or more donors. To remove PCR and sequencing errors, raw reads were error-corrected and collapsed into unique sequences using a nearest-neighbor algorithm that merged closely related sequences. To assign V, D and J gene segments, CDR3 sequences were aligned to IMGT reference sequences. For a sequence to be retained, at least a six-nucleotide match to both a V gene segment and a J gene segment was required. Rearrangements were classified as productive when the CDR3 lacked stop codons and remained in frame with V and J, and all other rearrangements were classified as non-productive. Following IMGT convention, CDR3 was defined as the stretch from the second conserved V-encoded cysteine up to the conserved J-encoded phenylalanine. The earlier analysis of approximately 590 of the donors excluded any sequence lacking an unambiguous match to a single V gene segment. An earlier analysis of a few hundred of the donors classified V segments as functional when productive rearrangements were above 56.7% and as segregating when the standard deviation between donors was above 5%. A statistical classification framework was built for diagnosing cytomegalovirus status from the catalog of TCR beta chain sequences. In a later analysis, TCR nucleotide sequences were compared against IMGT/GENE-DB human TR gene sequences so that V and J genes could be assigned. In a later analysis, CDR3 sequences and most-parsimonious VDJ recombination scenarios were assigned using the TCRdist pipeline. A later analysis defined each TCR beta chain by its CDR3 amino acid sequence plus V-gene family, and excluded reads lacking a unique V-gene family. A later analysis removed roughly 590 highly shared, low-generation-probability nucleotide sequences to deal with suspected cross-contamination and a sequencing artifact. For each public chain, a later analysis derived a clonal expansion index from normalized ranks of inferred template counts within each repertoire. In a later analysis, generation probabilities were computed with a VDJ recombination model fitted to out-of-frame rearrangements, and the resulting probabilities were checked against IGoR. In a later analysis, hypergeometric tests were used to score TCR-TCR, TCR-HLA and TCR-CMV co-occurrence, with a repertoire-size bias correction applied to TCR pairs. To estimate false discovery rates, a later analysis permuted the HLA or CMV assignments 20 times. A later analysis grouped co-occurring TCRs with DBSCAN, adding TCRdist sequence similarity when clustering within HLA-allele-positive subsets. Co-occurrence clustering excluded repertoires with fewer than 30,000 or more than 120,000 public chains, plus five with anomalous nucleotide sharing. The immuneACCESS repertoire file appears here via TCRdb, limited to in-frame rearrangements. These files lack a portion of the clones; in checked studies, under half of the deficit traces to unresolved V genes, and the cause of the others is not known. V and J calls plus clone size are reproduced from that table; the DNA served to infer D and trimming. The sample data list 180,000 or so clones, and 60% to 85% of these were observed just once. The ten largest clones capture less than 0.9% of the sample.

Input material: PBMCs. The rearranged segments are TRBV5-4 and TRBJ1-1; 8 middle bases align to TRBD1. The TCR originated in a female donor in good health and CMV-seronegative. The nucleotides read TGCGCCAGCAGCTTGGGCAGGGGGCGAGGCACTGAAGCTTTCTTT. Its amino acids are CASSLGRGRGTEAFF.